What follows describes a single T cell receptor (beta chain). What it recognizes is unknown. Clones were read by immunoSEQ multiplex PCR, and TCRdb kept only the in-frame ones, dropping some. In the table there are more than 85,000 clones, about 92% of which are singletons. This entry belongs to a study of siplizumab effects on memory and regulatory T cells. General study points: The average Treg-derived proportion among mappable alloreactive CD4+ clones was 55% to 75% with siplizumab versus about 27% in controls. In the presence of siplizumab, alloreactive sequences traceable to unstimulated CD4+ memory cells were significantly reduced. Unstimulated subsets contained matches for only a minor fraction of alloreactive clones.

This clonotype was sampled from a human donor in good health. Material for sequencing was CD4+ T cells sorted from blood.

This CDR3 is CASNPGGDTEAFF. CDR3 DNA sequence: TGTGCCAGCAACCCCGGGGGGGACACTGAAGCTTTCTTT. The chain has TRBV9 and TRBJ1-1; possibly TRBD1 for D (5 bases). Germline V lookup: CDR1 SGDLS, CDR2 YYNGEE. V lost 6 bases, J lost 3 bases, and 12 bases lay in between. The CDR3 sequence is 13 residues long.